The rows below give T cell receptor beta chains drawn from one sample of a study of cytomegalovirus exposure and HLA in healthy donors. The assay was immunoSEQ multiplex PCR, and TCRdb's table has in-frame clones only and misses some. The sample holds approximately 150,000 clones; 80% are singletons and the top ten take 8% to 10%. The source material was PBMCs. Receptors were obtained from a man between 18 and 29 years old in good health and CMV-seropositive. Each CDR3 is given with its conserved first and last residue. D genes are given only for firm matches. Size is stated for part of the rows, as once, few or many counts, or as a class when the clone is expanded.

v_gene: TRBV30
j_gene: TRBJ2-2
d_gene: TRBD2
abundance: few
CDR3aa: CAWSVLAGGLGELFF
CDR3nt: TGTGCCTGGAGTGTACTAGCGGGGGGGCTCGGGGAGCTGTTTTTT

v_gene: TRBV19
j_gene: TRBJ2-3
d_gene: TRBD2
abundance: few
CDR3aa: CASSLTSGGAITDTQYF
CDR3nt: TGTGCCAGTAGTCTCACTAGCGGGGGGGCGATCACAGATACGCAGTATTTT

v_gene: TRBV19
j_gene: TRBJ2-2
d_gene: TRBD1
abundance: -
CDR3aa: CAIATGTANTGELFF
CDR3nt: TGTGCCATTGCAACCGGGACAGCAAACACCGGGGAGCTGTTTTTT

v_gene: TRBV6-1
j_gene: TRBJ1-5
d_gene: -
abundance: -
CDR3aa: CASSEAADGFNQPQHF
CDR3nt: TGTGCCAGCAGTGAAGCGGCCGACGGGTTCAATCAGCCCCAGCATTTT

v_gene: TRBV4-1
j_gene: TRBJ2-1
d_gene: -
abundance: -
CDR3aa: CASSQELEVAALYNEQFF
CDR3nt: TGCGCCAGCAGCCAAGAACTGGAGGTAGCGGCCCTTTACAATGAGCAGTTCTTC

v_gene: TRBV2
j_gene: TRBJ1-5
d_gene: TRBD1
abundance: -
CDR3aa: CASMALSGTGRTQHF
CDR3nt: TGTGCCAGCATGGCTCTATCCGGGACAGGAAGGACCCAGCATTTT

v_gene: TRBV13
j_gene: TRBJ1-2
d_gene: -
abundance: -
CDR3aa: CASSLGRSPGYTF
CDR3nt: TGTGCCAGCAGCTTAGGCCGGTCCCCAGGCTACACCTTC

v_gene: TRBV7-9
j_gene: TRBJ2-1
d_gene: TRBD1
abundance: -
CDR3aa: CASSSRGTGRDEQFF
CDR3nt: TGTGCCAGCAGCTCTAGGGGGACAGGCCGAGATGAGCAGTTCTTC

v_gene: TRBV19
j_gene: TRBJ2-5
d_gene: TRBD2
abundance: -
CDR3aa: CASSIGLGGGETQYF
CDR3nt: TGTGCCAGTAGTATCGGACTAGGAGGTGGGGAGACCCAGTACTTC

v_gene: TRBV21-1
j_gene: TRBJ1-1
d_gene: -
abundance: -
CDR3aa: CASRPRERNTEAFF
CDR3nt: TGTGCCAGCAGACCCAGGGAAAGGAACACTGAAGCTTTCTTT

v_gene: TRBV19
j_gene: TRBJ2-5
d_gene: -
abundance: -
CDR3aa: CASSLWGQEETQYF
CDR3nt: TGTGCCAGTAGTCTATGGGGCCAGGAAGAGACCCAGTACTTC

v_gene: TRBV7-7
j_gene: TRBJ2-5
d_gene: TRBD1
abundance: few
CDR3aa: CASSLKTGVWGETQYF
CDR3nt: TGTGCCAGCAGCTTAAAGACAGGGGTTTGGGGAGAGACCCAGTACTTC

v_gene: TRBV6-5
j_gene: TRBJ1-2
d_gene: -
abundance: -
CDR3aa: CASTQPSRGFYGYTF
CDR3nt: TGTGCCAGCACACAACCAAGTAGGGGCTTCTATGGCTACACCTTC

v_gene: TRBV5-8
j_gene: TRBJ1-1
d_gene: -
abundance: -
CDR3aa: CASSPNIRTISPDRTEAFF
CDR3nt: TGTGCCAGCAGCCCAAATATTCGGACAATAAGCCCTGACAGGACTGAAGCTTTCTTT

v_gene: TRBV5-6
j_gene: TRBJ1-2
d_gene: TRBD1
abundance: few
CDR3aa: CASSPTDRTLYGYTF
CDR3nt: TGTGCCAGCAGCCCCACGGACAGGACCCTCTATGGCTACACCTTC

v_gene: TRBV6-6
j_gene: TRBJ1-1
d_gene: TRBD1
abundance: -
CDR3aa: CASSYSIRTGDAEAFF
CDR3nt: TGTGCCAGCAGTTACTCGATACGGACAGGGGACGCTGAAGCTTTCTTT

v_gene: TRBV4-1
j_gene: TRBJ1-5
d_gene: TRBD1
abundance: -
CDR3aa: CASSQATGDQPQHF
CDR3nt: TGCGCCAGCAGCCAGGCGACAGGGGATCAGCCCCAGCATTTT